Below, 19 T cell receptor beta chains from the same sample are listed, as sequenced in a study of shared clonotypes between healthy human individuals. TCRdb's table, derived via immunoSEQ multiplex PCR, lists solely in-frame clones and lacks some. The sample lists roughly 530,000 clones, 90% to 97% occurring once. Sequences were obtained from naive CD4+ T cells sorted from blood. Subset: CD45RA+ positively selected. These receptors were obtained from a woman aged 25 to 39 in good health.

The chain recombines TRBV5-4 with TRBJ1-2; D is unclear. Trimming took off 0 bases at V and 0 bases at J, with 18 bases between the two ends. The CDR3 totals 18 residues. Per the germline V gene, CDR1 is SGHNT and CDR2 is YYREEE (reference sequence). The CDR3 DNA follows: TGTGCCAGCAGCTTGGTGATTCTCGCCGGGAACCCTAACTATGGCTACACCTTC. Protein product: CASSLVILAGNPNYGYTF.

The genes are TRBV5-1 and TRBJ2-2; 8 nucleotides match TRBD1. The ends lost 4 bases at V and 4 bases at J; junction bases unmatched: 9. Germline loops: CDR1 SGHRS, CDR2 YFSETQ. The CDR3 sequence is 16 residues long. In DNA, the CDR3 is TGCGCCAGCAGCCCCGCGACAGGGGTTGGCACCGGGGAGCTGTTTTTT. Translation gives CASSPATGVGTGELFF.

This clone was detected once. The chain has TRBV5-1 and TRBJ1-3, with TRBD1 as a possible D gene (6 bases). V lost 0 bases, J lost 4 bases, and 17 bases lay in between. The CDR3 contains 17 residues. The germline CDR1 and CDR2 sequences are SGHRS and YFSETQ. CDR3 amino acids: CASSLARPGAYGNTIYF. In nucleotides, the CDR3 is TGCGCCAGCAGCTTGGCCCGTCCGGGGGCTTACGGAAACACCATATATTTT.

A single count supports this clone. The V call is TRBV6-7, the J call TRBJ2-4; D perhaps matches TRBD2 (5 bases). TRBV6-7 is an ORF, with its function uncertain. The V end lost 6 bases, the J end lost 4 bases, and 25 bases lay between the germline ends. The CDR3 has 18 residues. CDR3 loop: CASSRSRPPEGLKNIQYF. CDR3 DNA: TGTGCCAGCAGCCGCAGCAGACCTCCTGAGGGCTTGAAAAACATTCAGTACTTC.

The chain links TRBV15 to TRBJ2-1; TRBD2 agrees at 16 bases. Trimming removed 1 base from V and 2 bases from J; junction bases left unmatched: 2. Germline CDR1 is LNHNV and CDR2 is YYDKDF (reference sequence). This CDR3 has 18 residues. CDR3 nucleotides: TGTGCCACCAGCAGAGGCGGGACTAGCGGGAGGGCCTACAATGAGCAGTTCTTC. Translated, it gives CATSRGGTSGRAYNEQFF.

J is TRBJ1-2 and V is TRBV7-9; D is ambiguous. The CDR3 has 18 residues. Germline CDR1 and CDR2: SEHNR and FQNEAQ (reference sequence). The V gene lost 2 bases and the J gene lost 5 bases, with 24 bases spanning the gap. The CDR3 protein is CASSLSSVQSQIGYGYTF. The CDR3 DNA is TGTGCCAGCAGCTTAAGTAGTGTCCAAAGTCAGATTGGGTATGGCTACACCTTC.

For the CDR3, the DNA is TGTGCCAGCAGCCCCCGCGCCGGGCCCCAATTGGAGCAGTACTTC. The encoded protein is CASSPRAGPQLEQYF. The chain employs TRBV11-3 and TRBJ2-7; no clear D. This CDR3 comprises 15 residues. CDR1 and CDR2 (germline): SGHNT, YENEEA. V was shortened by 5 bases and J by 7 bases, with 21 bases between the two germline ends.

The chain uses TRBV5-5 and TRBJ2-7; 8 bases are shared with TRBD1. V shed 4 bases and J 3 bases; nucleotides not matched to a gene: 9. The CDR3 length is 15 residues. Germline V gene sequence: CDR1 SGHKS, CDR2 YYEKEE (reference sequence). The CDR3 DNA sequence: TGTGCCAGCAGCCCAATGACAGGGGCTATCTACGAGCAGTACTTC. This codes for CASSPMTGAIYEQYF.

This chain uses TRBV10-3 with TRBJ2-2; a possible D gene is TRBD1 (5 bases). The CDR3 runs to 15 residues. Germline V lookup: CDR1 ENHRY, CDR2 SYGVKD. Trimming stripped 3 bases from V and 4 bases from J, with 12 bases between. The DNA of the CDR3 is TGTGCCATCAGTGAAGGTCGACAGAGCACCGGGGAGCTGTTTTTT. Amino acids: CAISEGRQSTGELFF.

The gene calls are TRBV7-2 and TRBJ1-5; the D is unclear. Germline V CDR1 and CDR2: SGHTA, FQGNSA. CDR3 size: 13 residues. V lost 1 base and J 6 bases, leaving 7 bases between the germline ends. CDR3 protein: CASSLVIGQPQHF. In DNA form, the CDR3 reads TGTGCCAGCAGCTTAGTTATTGGTCAGCCCCAGCATTTT.

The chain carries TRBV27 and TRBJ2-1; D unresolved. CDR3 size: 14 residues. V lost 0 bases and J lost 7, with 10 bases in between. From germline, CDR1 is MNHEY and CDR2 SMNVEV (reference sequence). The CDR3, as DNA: TGTGCCAGCAGTTTATCGATAGGGTGGAATGAGCAGTTCTTC. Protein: CASSLSIGWNEQFF.

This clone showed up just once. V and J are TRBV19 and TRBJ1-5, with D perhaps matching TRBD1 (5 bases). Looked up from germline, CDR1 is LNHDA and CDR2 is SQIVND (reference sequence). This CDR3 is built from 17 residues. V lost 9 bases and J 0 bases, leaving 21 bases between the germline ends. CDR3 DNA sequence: TGTGCCAGCAACGAACATCGACAGTCTTTTAGCAATCAGCCCCAGCATTTT. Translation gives CASNEHRQSFSNQPQHF.

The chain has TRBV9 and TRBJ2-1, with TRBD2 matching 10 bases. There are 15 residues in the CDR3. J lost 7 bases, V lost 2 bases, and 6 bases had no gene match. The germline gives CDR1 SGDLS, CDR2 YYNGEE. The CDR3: CASSVLAGGNNEQFF. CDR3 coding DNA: TGTGCCAGCAGCGTTTTAGCGGGAGGTAATAATGAGCAGTTCTTC.

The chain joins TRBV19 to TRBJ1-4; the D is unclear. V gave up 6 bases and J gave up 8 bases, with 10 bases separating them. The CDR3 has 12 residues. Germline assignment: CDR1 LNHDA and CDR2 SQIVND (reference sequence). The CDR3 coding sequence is TGTGCCAGTAGGGAGGCGGGCGAAAAACTGTTTTTT. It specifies CASREAGEKLFF.

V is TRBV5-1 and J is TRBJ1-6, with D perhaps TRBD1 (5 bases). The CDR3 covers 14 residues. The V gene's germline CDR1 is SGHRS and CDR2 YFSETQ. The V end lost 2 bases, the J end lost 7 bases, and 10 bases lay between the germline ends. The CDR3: CASSLVTENSPLHF. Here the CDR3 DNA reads TGCGCCAGCAGCTTAGTGACAGAGAATTCACCCCTCCACTTT.

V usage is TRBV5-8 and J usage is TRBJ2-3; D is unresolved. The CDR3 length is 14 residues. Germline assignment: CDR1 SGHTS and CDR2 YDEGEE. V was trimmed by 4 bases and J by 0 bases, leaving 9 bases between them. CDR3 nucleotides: TGTGCCAGCAGCCCCCTTTGGAGCACAGATACGCAGTATTTT. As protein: CASSPLWSTDTQYF.

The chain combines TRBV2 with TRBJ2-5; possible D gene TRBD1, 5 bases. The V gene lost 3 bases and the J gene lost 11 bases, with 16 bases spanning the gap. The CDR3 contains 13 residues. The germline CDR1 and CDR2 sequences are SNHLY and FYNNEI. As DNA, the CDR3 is TGTGCCAGCAGTGAGGTCAGGGTGGGTGAGCAGTACTTC. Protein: CASSEVRVGEQYF.

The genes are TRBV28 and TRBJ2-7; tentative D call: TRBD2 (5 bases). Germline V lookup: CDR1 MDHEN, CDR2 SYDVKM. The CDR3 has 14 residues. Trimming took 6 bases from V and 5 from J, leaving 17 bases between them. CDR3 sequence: CASRSDGRGNEQYF. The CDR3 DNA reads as TGTGCCAGCAGATCGGACGGACGAGGGAACGAGCAGTACTTC. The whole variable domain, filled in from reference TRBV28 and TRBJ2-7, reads DVKVTQSSRYLVKRTGEKVFLECVQDMDHENMFWYRQDPGLGLRLIYFSYDVKMKEKGDIPEGYSVSREKKERFSLILESASTNQTSMYLCASRSDGRGNEQYFGPGTRLTVT.

This CDR3 is CASSWGSVVYEQYF. The CDR3 DNA reads TGTGCCAGCAGCTGGGGTAGCGTGGTCTACGAGCAGTACTTC. V usage is TRBV5-8 and J usage is TRBJ2-7, with a weak D call TRBD2 (5 bases). The CDR3 is 14 amino acids. Trimming removed 3 bases from V and 3 bases from J, with 13 bases in between. Germline V lookup: CDR1 SGHTS, CDR2 YDEGEE.